This TCR beta chain was observed in a study of T-cell memory formation after mild COVID-19. Background on the study: The TCR clusters were mostly specific to one donor. Regarding the study as a whole: Contracting clones from day 15 to 85 had balanced CD4/CD8; later expanders favoured CD4+.

With constant-segment primers, 5'RACE yielded cDNA libraries of TCR alpha and TCR beta that carried sample barcodes and UMIs. MiXCR, applied by TCRdb to the 5' RACE reads, yields one record per CDR3 protein. This table holds under 150,000 distinct CDR3 sequences, 22% found once. In its sample, this clonotype was seen once. Its matching antigen is unknown. Deletions cut 1 base from V and 4 bases from J, with 5 bases between. CDR3 size: 13 residues. Germline CDR1 LNHNV, CDR2 YYDKDF (reference sequence). The sample comprised PBMCs or a T cell subset sorted from them (not recorded which). This sequence was found in a man in his late teens or twenties who had mild COVID-19 (a few samples of this study predate the infection). Cell type and time point are not known. The chain is built from TRBV15 and TRBJ1-5; D uncertain. As DNA, the CDR3 is TGTGCCACCAGCAGAGCTATAAATCAGCCCCAGCATTTT. This sequence encodes CATSRAINQPQHF.